The 17 T cell receptor beta chains below were found in one sample sequenced in a study of blood T cell repertoires in COVID-19. Sequencing was performed with immunoSEQ multiplex PCR; in TCRdb, only in-frame clones are kept and a portion is missing. The repertoire consists of around 210,000 clones, with 70% to 90% occurring once and the leading ten covering approximately 5.1%. Sequencing input: peripheral blood. These receptors were collected from a man aged 50 to 59 with COVID-19, enrolled during active disease.

The chain employs TRBV3-1 (or the pseudogene TRBV3-2) and TRBJ1-1; a possible D gene is TRBD1 (5 bases). Germline V gives CDR1 LGHDT, CDR2 YNNKEL (reference sequence). The CDR3 sequence is 12 residues long. The ends were cut back, 0 bases at V and 10 bases at J, with 9 bases in the middle. The CDR3 coding sequence is TGTGCCAGCAGCCAAGATGGCGGGGGAGCTTTCTTT. Its translation: CASSQDGGGAFF.

The chain carries TRBV7-8 and TRBJ2-1, with 15 bases that match TRBD2. The CDR3 runs 22 residues. Unmatched junction bases numbered 21, after V lost 2 bases and J lost 7 bases. Germline values: CDR1 SGHVS, CDR2 FQNEAQ. The CDR3 reads CASSLSGGGLAGGSGLGNEQFF. For the CDR3, the DNA is TGTGCCAGCAGCTTAAGTGGAGGTGGACTAGCGGGGGGGTCAGGGCTAGGGAATGAGCAGTTCTTC.

V is TRBV5-4 and J is TRBJ2-7; 14 bases map to TRBD2. The V and J ends lost 4 bases and 2 bases, in that order; junction bases with no gene match: 8. Germline V gene data show CDR1 as SGHNT and CDR2 as YYREEE (reference sequence). This CDR3 region has 17 residues. In DNA form, the CDR3 reads TGTGCCAGCAGCAAGGGACTAGCGGGGGTCGGGGCCTACGAGCAGTACTTC. Translation: CASSKGLAGVGAYEQYF. The full variable domain, its missing parts supplied by reference TRBV5-4 and TRBJ2-7, is ETGVTQSPTHLIKTRGQQVTLRCSSQSGHNTVSWYQQALGQGPQFIFQYYREEENGRGNFPPRFSGLQFPNYSSELNVNALELDDSALYLCASSKGLAGVGAYEQYFGPGTRLTVT.

This chain uses TRBV5-8 with TRBJ2-2, with 9 positions matching TRBD1. This CDR3 has 17 amino acids. Germline V gives CDR1 SGHTS, CDR2 YDEGEE. The junction had 8 bases not matched to a gene; V was cut back by 0 bases and J by 5 bases. CDR3 protein: CASSLAGGQGETGELFF. The CDR3, as DNA: TGTGCCAGCAGCTTGGCCGGGGGACAGGGTGAAACCGGGGAGCTGTTTTTT. Full variable domain (remainder filled in from reference TRBV5-8 and TRBJ2-2): EAGVTQSPTHLIKTRGQQATLRCSPISGHTSVYWYQQALGLGLQFLLWYDEGEERNRGNFPPRFSGRQFPNYSSELNVNALELEDSALYLCASSLAGGQGETGELFFGEGSRLTVL.

The chain couples TRBV19 to TRBJ1-1; D is unclear. Germline assignment: CDR1 LNHDA and CDR2 SQIVND (reference sequence). This CDR3 contains 12 residues. With 9 bases removed from V and 1 base from J, the gap between germline ends came to 9 bases. CDR3 sequence (DNA): TGTGCCAGCTCACTTAGGAACACTGAAGCTTTCTTT. This sequence encodes CASSLRNTEAFF.

Only one count was recorded for this clone. This sequence joins TRBV29-1 and TRBJ1-2, with TRBD1 matching 10 bases. The CDR3 runs to 13 residues. The ends lost 3 bases at V and 8 bases at J; junction bases unmatched: 6. Germline V lookup: CDR1 SQVTM, CDR2 ANQGSEA. CDR3 DNA sequence: TGCAGCGTTGAGACAGGGGGCGCCGGGGGCTACACCTTC. Its protein is CSVETGGAGGYTF.

The rearrangement links TRBV7-6 to TRBJ2-5; 11 bases are a match to TRBD2. The V gene's germline CDR1 is SGHVS and CDR2 FNYEAQ. The CDR3 has 18 amino acids. Trimming at V came to 2 bases and at J to 2 bases, leaving 10 bases not matched to a gene. CDR3 protein: CASSLFSGGAGNQETQYF. For the CDR3, the DNA is TGTGCCAGCAGCTTATTTAGCGGGGGGGCCGGGAATCAAGAGACCCAGTACTTC.

The CDR3 coding sequence is TGTGCCAGCAGCTTAGAGGGCGGGAGCTCCTACAATGAGCAGTTCTTC. Protein product: CASSLEGGSSYNEQFF. The chain is built from TRBV11-3 and TRBJ2-1; 7 positions agree with TRBD2. Germline V gene lookup returns CDR1 SGHNT and CDR2 YENEEA. The ends lost 0 bases at V and 0 bases at J; junction bases unmatched: 2. This CDR3 contains 16 residues. Full variable domain (outside the CDR3, taken from reference TRBV11-3 and TRBJ2-1): EAGVVQSPRYKIIEKKQPVAFWCNPISGHNTLYWYLQNLGQGPELLIRYENEEAVDDSQLPKDRFSAERLKGVDSTLKIQPAELGDSAVYLCASSLEGGSSYNEQFFGPGTRLTVL.

CDR3: CASSLGTGRFQTQYF. The DNA for the CDR3 is TGTGCCAGCAGCCTAGGGACAGGGCGCTTCCAGACCCAGTACTTC. The chain is built from TRBV14 and TRBJ2-5; 9 nucleotides align to TRBD1. The CDR3 length is 15 residues. Trimming took 4 bases from V and 6 from J; bases not matched to a gene: 9. Germline CDR1 is SGHDN and CDR2 is FVKESK.

This chain links TRBV4-3 with TRBJ1-5; no clear D. This CDR3 contains 15 residues. The V gene's germline CDR1 is LGHNA and CDR2 YSLEER. Between the trimmed V and J ends, which lost 8 bases and 2 bases, there was a span of 16 bases. CDR3 amino acids: CASLRTAVGNQPQHF. The CDR3 nucleotides read TGCGCCAGCTTAAGAACAGCGGTTGGCAATCAGCCCCAGCATTTT.

This chain connects TRBV27 to TRBJ1-5; D gene ambiguous. V was shortened by 10 bases and J by 3 bases, with 10 bases between the two germline ends. The V gene's germline CDR1 is MNHEY and CDR2 SMNVEV (reference sequence). The length of the CDR3 is 12 residues. Written as DNA, the CDR3 is TGTGCCACCGGTGGTAACAATCAGCCCCAGCATTTT. Translation: CATGGNNQPQHF.

The CDR3 protein is CAISESGGPYNEQFF. CDR3 sequence (DNA): TGTGCCATCAGTGAGTCAGGGGGCCCCTACAATGAGCAGTTCTTC. The V call is TRBV10-3, the J call TRBJ2-1, with 7 positions matching TRBD1. This CDR3 contains 15 residues. Losses at the gene ends were 0 bases for V and 2 bases for J; bases not matched to a gene: 1. The germline V gene has CDR1 ENHRY and CDR2 SYGVKD.

The CDR3: CASRGRGLAANSYNEQFF. CDR3 in DNA: TGTGCCAGCCGTGGGAGGGGACTAGCGGCGAACTCCTACAATGAGCAGTTCTTC. This chain uses TRBV27 with TRBJ2-1, with 11 bases that match TRBD2. V shed 8 bases and J 0 bases; nucleotides not matched to a gene: 12. CDR3 length equals 18 residues. Germline-derived CDR1 and CDR2 are MNHEY and SMNVEV (reference sequence).

The V and J genes are TRBV7-9 and TRBJ1-1; TRBD1 agrees at 10 bases. The trim removed 5 bases at V and 5 bases at J, leaving 5 bases unmatched. Germline CDR1 is SEHNR and CDR2 is FQNEAQ (reference sequence). The CDR3 covers 14 residues. CDR3 sequence: CASSPGTGVTEAFF. In DNA, the CDR3 is TGTGCCAGCAGCCCCGGGACAGGGGTTACTGAAGCTTTCTTT.

CDR3 residues: CASSQGEVRGYTF. DNA for the CDR3: TGTGCCAGCAGCCAAGGGGAGGTCCGGGGCTACACCTTC. The V call is TRBV4-2, the J call TRBJ1-2; D is uncertain. V shed 1 base and J shed 8 bases, with 11 bases lying between them. Germline CDR1 reads LGHNA; CDR2 reads YNFKEQ. The CDR3 loop spans 13 amino acids.

This chain links TRBV19 with TRBJ1-2; the match to TRBD1 covers 7 bases. Germline V gives CDR1 LNHDA, CDR2 SQIVND (reference sequence). Losses at the gene ends were 1 base for V and 3 bases for J; bases not matched to a gene: 11. This CDR3 region has 17 residues. The CDR3 is CASSIVGDSRSDYGYTF. CDR3 bases: TGTGCCAGTAGTATAGTCGGGGACAGCCGAAGCGACTATGGCTACACCTTC.

This chain joins TRBV29-1 and TRBJ1-1; D gene unclear. The CDR3 is 11 residues long. Trimming removed 1 base from V and 7 bases from J, with 7 bases in between. Per the germline V gene, CDR1 is SQVTM and CDR2 is ANQGSEA. The CDR3 region is CSVEASGEAFF. For the CDR3, the DNA is TGCAGCGTTGAAGCGTCAGGTGAAGCTTTCTTT.